These 17 T cell receptor beta chains came from one sample sequenced in a study of blood T cells in healthy people across ages. Next came a second PCR, run for about 6 to 11 cycles, which used a sample-barcoded 5' primer along with a J-beta primer mix. TCRdb re-derived calls from the 5' RACE reads in MiXCR, one entry per CDR3 protein. The repertoire holds over 1,500,000 distinct CDR3 sequences, with roughly 52% as singletons. What was sequenced was blood. The receptors stem from a middle-aged woman in good health.

V usage is TRBV6-1 and J usage is TRBJ2-4, with D possibly TRBD1 on 5 matching bases. The CDR3 runs 15 residues. V lost 7 bases and J 0 bases, leaving 13 bases between the germline ends. Germline CDR1 MNHNS, CDR2 SASEGT. CDR3 in amino acids: CASKTDRLAKNIQYF. For the CDR3, the DNA is TGTGCCAGCAAGACAGACCGTTTAGCCAAAAACATTCAGTACTTC.

This clonotype was picked up one time. The chain couples TRBV6-5 to TRBJ1-2; 7 bases are a match to TRBD1. Germline V gene sequence: CDR1 MNHEY, CDR2 SVGAGI. The CDR3 spans 16 residues. J gave up 8 bases and V 6 bases, and 18 bases lay outside the gene matches. The CDR3 protein is CASSLKGGREYEGYTF. CDR3 bases: TGTGCCAGCAGCCTTAAAGGGGGCAGGGAATACGAGGGCTACACCTTC.

The CDR3 reads CSATTSGGAREQYF. The CDR3, as DNA: TGCAGTGCCACCACTAGCGGGGGGGCTCGTGAGCAGTACTTC. This rearrangement joins TRBV20-1 to TRBJ2-4; 13 nucleotides line up with TRBD2. Germline lookup yields CDR1 DFQATT and CDR2 SNEGSKA (reference sequence). The ends lost 6 bases at V and 13 bases at J; junction bases unmatched: 12. The CDR3 runs 14 residues.

The chain carries TRBV4-3 and TRBJ2-1, with 8 bases that match TRBD1. From germline, CDR1 is LGHNA and CDR2 YSLEER. The CDR3 has 16 amino acids. The V and J ends lost 3 bases and 3 bases, in that order; junction bases with no gene match: 7. The DNA of the CDR3 is TGCGCCAGCAGCCACGAATCTGGGACAGGCTACAATGAGCAGTTCTTC. It encodes CASSHESGTGYNEQFF.

The chain carries TRBV9 and TRBJ2-5; D is ambiguous. The CDR3 extends over 14 amino acids. Germline CDR1 is SGDLS and CDR2 is YYNGEE. Trimming cost V 3 bases and J 1 base, with 10 bases left between them. Written as DNA, the CDR3 is TGTGCCAGCAGCGCCCCGGACCTCCAAGAGACCCAGTACTTC. Translation: CASSAPDLQETQYF.

The chain links TRBV7-3 to TRBJ2-3; 8 bases are a match to TRBD1. V gave up 0 bases and J gave up 3 bases; unmatched junction bases: 8. CDR1 and CDR2 (germline): SGHTA, FQGTGA. The CDR3 runs to 17 residues. CDR3 sequence: CASSLTSARGLTDTQYF. CDR3 bases: TGTGCCAGCAGCTTAACGTCGGCCAGGGGGCTGACAGATACGCAGTATTTT. Full variable domain (rest looked up from reference TRBV7-3 and TRBJ2-3): GAGVSQTPSNKVTEKGKYVELRCDPISGHTALYWYRQSLGQGPEFLIYFQGTGAADDSGLPNDRFFAVRPEGSVSTLKIQRTERGDSAVYLCASSLTSARGLTDTQYFGPGTRLTVL.

The rearrangement uses TRBV6-5 and TRBJ2-5; 8 bases match TRBD1. CDR1 MNHEY and CDR2 SVGAGI come from the germline V gene. V was clipped by 0 bases and J by 2 bases; unmatched bases: 14. The CDR3 covers 19 residues. This chain's CDR3 is CASSYSGTGTGAAQETQYF. DNA of the CDR3: TGTGCCAGCAGTTACTCCGGGACAGGAACTGGTGCGGCACAAGAGACCCAGTACTTC.

The sample holds one count of this clonotype. The chain employs TRBV24-1 and TRBJ2-7; 10 bases agree with TRBD1. The CDR3 consists of 17 residues. Germline V gene lookup returns CDR1 KGHDR and CDR2 SFDVKD. The junction had 11 bases not matched to a gene; V was cut back by 4 bases and J by 3 bases. The CDR3 here is CATSDRRPGQGRYEQYF. In DNA, the CDR3 is TGTGCCACCAGTGACCGAAGACCGGGACAGGGGCGCTACGAGCAGTACTTC.

The rearrangement links TRBV6-1 to TRBJ1-5; D unclear. Germline V CDR1 and CDR2: MNHNS, SASEGT. Trimming removed 8 bases at V and 7 bases at J, with 9 bases between. The CDR3 is made up of 11 amino acids. DNA for the CDR3: TGTGCCAGCGGTGGAGCGCAGCCCCAGCATTTT. This encodes CASGGAQPQHF.

This clonotype appeared a single time. The chain uses TRBV9 and TRBJ2-1; D gene uncertain. Trimming pared 0 bases from V and 5 bases from J, leaving 9 bases between. This CDR3 has 14 amino acids. Per the germline V gene, CDR1 is SGDLS and CDR2 is YYNGEE. CDR3 sequence reads: CASSVGLPDNEQFF. The CDR3 coding sequence is TGTGCCAGCAGCGTAGGGCTCCCGGACAATGAGCAGTTCTTC. The full variable domain, its missing parts supplied by reference TRBV9 and TRBJ2-1, is DSGVTQTPKHLITATGQRVTLRCSPRSGDLSVYWYQQSLDQGLQFLIQYYNGEERAKGNILERFSAQQFPDLHSELNLSSLELGDSALYFCASSVGLPDNEQFFGPGTRLTVL.

This clonotype came up a few times. The rearrangement links TRBV19 to TRBJ2-7; 7 positions match TRBD1. The ends lost 4 bases at V and 3 bases at J; junction bases unmatched: 6. This CDR3 has 14 residues. Germline V CDR1 and CDR2: LNHDA, SQIVND (reference sequence). DNA of the CDR3: TGTGCCAGTAGTACCCCGGGACAGATCTACGAGCAGTACTTC. Amino acid sequence: CASSTPGQIYEQYF.

A few counts support this clonotype. CDR3 DNA: TGTGCCACCAGCGAGGGGACAGGGTTTTCTCGGGAGCAGTTCTTC. This codes for CATSEGTGFSREQFF. V is TRBV15 and J is TRBJ2-1; TRBD1 agrees at 9 bases. Unmatched junction bases numbered 12, after V lost 5 bases and J lost 10 bases. Germline V gene data show CDR1 as LNHNV and CDR2 as YYDKDF (reference sequence). CDR3 size: 15 residues.

This clonotype was counted many times. The junction departs from germline at one end; a sequencing error may be responsible. The gene calls are TRBV7-9 and TRBJ2-5, with unresolved D. Germline-derived CDR1 and CDR2 are SEHNR and FQNEAQ (reference sequence). There are 14 residues in the CDR3. The CDR3 loop reads CASSLGQVQETQYF. CDR3 coding DNA: TGTGCCAGCAGTTTAGGTCAGGTCCAAGAGACCCAGTACTTC. Using reference TRBV7-9 and TRBJ2-5 for the parts outside the CDR3, the full variable domain is DTGVSQNPRHKITKRGQNVTFRCDPISEHNRLYWYRQTLGQGPEFLTYFQNEAQLEKSRLLSDRFSAERPKGSFSTLEIQRTEQGDSAMYLCASSLGQVQETQYFGPGTRLLVL.

This clonotype occurred once. The chain employs TRBV6-6 and TRBJ2-5, with a weak D call TRBD2 (7 bases). V dropped 6 bases and J dropped 2 bases, with 13 bases sitting between them. This CDR3 has 14 amino acids. Germline values: CDR1 MNHNY, CDR2 SVGAGI (reference sequence). The CDR3 DNA is TGTGCCAGCAGAAGGGGGGGGCGGCAAGAGACCCAGTACTTC. Protein: CASRRGGRQETQYF.

Many counts were recorded for this clonotype. V gene TRBV4-2 combines with J gene TRBJ2-5; 7 bases are shared with TRBD1. V lost 1 base, J lost 5 bases, and 4 bases stayed unmatched. The CDR3 sequence is 14 residues long. The V gene's germline CDR1 is LGHNA and CDR2 YNFKEQ. CDR3: CASSQGQGGETQYF. The DNA of the CDR3 is TGTGCCAGCAGCCAAGGACAGGGTGGCGAGACCCAGTACTTC.

Comments on this clonotype: A much larger clone is a single base away; this may be a read error. The chain combines TRBV28 with TRBJ2-7; 7 positions match TRBD2. Germline V CDR1 and CDR2: MDHEN, SYDVKM. This CDR3 is 12 amino acids long. V trimming: 6 bases; J trimming: 8 bases; junction bases outside the gene matches: 7. CDR3 sequence reads: CASSLGGSKQYF. CDR3 nucleotide sequence: TGTGCCAGCAGCCTGGGAGGGAGCAAGCAGTACTTC. Combining the CDR3 with reference TRBV28 and TRBJ2-7 gives the whole variable domain DVKVTQSSRYLVKRTGEKVFLECVQDMDHENMFWYRQDPGLGLRLIYFSYDVKMKEKGDIPEGYSVSREKKERFSLILESASTNQTSMYLCASSLGGSKQYFGPGTRLTVT.

The CDR3 nucleotides are TGTGCCAGCAGCTTAGATAGAAGGGTAGATACGCAGTATTTT. It is translated as CASSLDRRVDTQYF. The chain carries TRBV7-2 and TRBJ2-3, with D hard to call. V was clipped by 1 base and J by 5 bases, with 10 bases between them. The CDR3 runs 14 residues. Germline loops: CDR1 SGHTA, CDR2 FQGNSA. The full variable domain, with the rest looked up from reference TRBV7-2 and TRBJ2-3, is GAGVSQSPSNKVTEKGKDVELRCDPISGHTALYWYRQSLGQGLEFLIYFQGNSAPDKSGLPSDRFSAERTGGSVSTLTIQRTQQEDSAVYLCASSLDRRVDTQYFGPGTRLTVL.